These T cell receptor beta chains were read from a single sample in a study of blood T cell repertoires in COVID-19. This table comes from immunoSEQ multiplex PCR, and its TCRdb copy is limited to in-frame clones, with some not included. This sample carries hundreds of thousands of clones, more than 80% of them seen once, and the ten largest clones take less than 3.5%. The source material was peripheral blood. The receptor source for this set is a woman in her 30s with COVID-19, enrolled during active disease. CDR3s include the opening cysteine and the closing phenylalanine or tryptophan. The D gene is left open where the match is weak. Clone sizes are given selectively: once, few, many, or a class where the clone is expanded.

v_call: TRBV7-9; j_call: TRBJ1-2; clone_size: .; d_call: .; cdr3_nt: TGTGCCAGCAGCTTAGGGGTACAGGCCCCCAACTATGGCTACACCTTC; cdr3_aa: CASSLGVQAPNYGYTF
v_call: TRBV19; j_call: TRBJ2-1; clone_size: .; d_call: .; cdr3_nt: TGTGCCAGTAGTATTTTCTTCGACAGATACAATGAGCAGTTCTTC; cdr3_aa: CASSIFFDRYNEQFF
v_call: TRBV4-2; j_call: TRBJ2-1; clone_size: .; d_call: TRBD1; cdr3_nt: TGTGCCAGCAGACTCATCCAGGGGGTTGTTTCCAATGAGCAGTTCTTC; cdr3_aa: CASRLIQGVVSNEQFF
v_call: TRBV9; j_call: TRBJ1-1; clone_size: once; d_call: .; cdr3_nt: TGTGCCAGCAGCGCCCGAACAGGGCAGACTGAAGCTTTCTTT; cdr3_aa: CASSARTGQTEAFF
v_call: TRBV5-1; j_call: TRBJ1-1; clone_size: .; d_call: .; cdr3_nt: TGCGCCAGCAGCTTTACGGTGAACACTGAAGCTTTCTTT; cdr3_aa: CASSFTVNTEAFF
v_call: TRBV5-1; j_call: TRBJ1-1; clone_size: .; d_call: .; cdr3_nt: TGCGCCAGCAGCTTGAATATGAACACTGAAGCTTTCTTT; cdr3_aa: CASSLNMNTEAFF
v_call: TRBV19; j_call: TRBJ2-6; clone_size: .; d_call: TRBD1; cdr3_nt: TGTGCCAGTAGTATAGGACAGGGGGCGCGTGGGGCCAACGTCCTGACTTTC; cdr3_aa: CASSIGQGARGANVLTF
v_call: TRBV30; j_call: TRBJ1-2; clone_size: .; d_call: TRBD1; cdr3_nt: TGTGCCTGGAGGGGACAGGGGGCGGATGGCTACACCTTC; cdr3_aa: CAWRGQGADGYTF
v_call: TRBV4-2; j_call: TRBJ2-2; clone_size: .; d_call: TRBD1; cdr3_nt: TGTGCCAGCAGCCAAGATCTCTTAAGGGGGCAGACCGGGGAGCTGTTTTTT; cdr3_aa: CASSQDLLRGQTGELFF
v_call: TRBV7-9; j_call: TRBJ1-1; clone_size: once; d_call: TRBD1; cdr3_nt: TGTGCCAGCAGTTTTACCCCCGGGACAGGAAACACTGAAGCTTTCTTT; cdr3_aa: CASSFTPGTGNTEAFF
v_call: TRBV6-2/TRBV6-3; j_call: TRBJ2-5; clone_size: .; d_call: TRBD2; cdr3_nt: TGTGCCAGCAGTTATGGGACTAGCGATCAAGAGACCCAGTACTTC; cdr3_aa: CASSYGTSDQETQYF
v_call: TRBV29-1; j_call: TRBJ2-4; clone_size: .; d_call: .; cdr3_nt: TGCAGCAGAACTTATCGGGTCTCAACACAAACCCAAGGGGTCATTCAGTACTTC; cdr3_aa: CSRTYRVSTQTQGVIQYF
v_call: TRBV3-1/TRBV3-2; j_call: TRBJ2-1; clone_size: .; d_call: TRBD2; cdr3_nt: TGTGCCAGCAGCCAACCCCTAGCGGGGGGGCGTTATGAGCAGTTCTTC; cdr3_aa: CASSQPLAGGRYEQFF
v_call: TRBV6-5; j_call: TRBJ1-4; clone_size: .; d_call: TRBD1; cdr3_nt: TGTGCCAGCAGTTTCAACCTACAGGGGAAACTGTTTTTT; cdr3_aa: CASSFNLQGKLFF
v_call: TRBV12-3/TRBV12-4; j_call: TRBJ2-2; clone_size: .; d_call: .; cdr3_nt: TGTGCCAGCAGTCCTTTTATCACCGGGGAGCTGTTTTTT; cdr3_aa: CASSPFITGELFF
v_call: TRBV19; j_call: TRBJ1-1; clone_size: .; d_call: .; cdr3_nt: TGTGCCAGTGGAAGGGAGACGAACACTGAAGCTTTCTTT; cdr3_aa: CASGRETNTEAFF
v_call: TRBV27; j_call: TRBJ1-6; clone_size: few; d_call: TRBD1; cdr3_nt: TGTGCCAGCAGCCGACAGGGGAATTCACCCCTCCACTTT; cdr3_aa: CASSRQGNSPLHF
v_call: TRBV9; j_call: TRBJ2-5; clone_size: .; d_call: .; cdr3_nt: TGTGCCAGCAGCGCCTATCAAGAGACCCAGTACTTC; cdr3_aa: CASSAYQETQYF
v_call: TRBV19; j_call: TRBJ1-4; clone_size: .; d_call: .; cdr3_nt: TGTGCCAGTAGTATAGACCCCTCGGGAAAACTGTTTTTT; cdr3_aa: CASSIDPSGKLFF
v_call: TRBV15; j_call: TRBJ1-5; clone_size: .; d_call: .; cdr3_nt: TGTGCCACCAGCAGAGATCATCAGGGGTCCAATCAGCCCCAGCATTTT; cdr3_aa: CATSRDHQGSNQPQHF
v_call: TRBV11-2; j_call: TRBJ2-3; clone_size: .; d_call: TRBD1; cdr3_nt: TGTGCCAGCAGCTTAGGCAACAGGGGGCCAGATACGCAGTATTTT; cdr3_aa: CASSLGNRGPDTQYF
v_call: TRBV24-1; j_call: TRBJ1-2; clone_size: .; d_call: .; cdr3_nt: TGTGCCACCAGTGCTGGGGCTGCCTATGGCTACACCTTC; cdr3_aa: CATSAGAAYGYTF
v_call: TRBV18; j_call: TRBJ1-4; clone_size: .; d_call: .; cdr3_nt: TGTGCCAGCTCACCTCAGTTGGGCACCCCCTCCTTT; cdr3_aa: CASSPQLGTPSF
v_call: TRBV7-2; j_call: TRBJ2-2; clone_size: .; d_call: TRBD1; cdr3_nt: TGTGCCAGCAGCTTCTTCGACAGGGGATACACCGGGGAGCTGTTTTTT; cdr3_aa: CASSFFDRGYTGELFF
v_call: TRBV2; j_call: TRBJ1-5; clone_size: .; d_call: TRBD1; cdr3_nt: TGTGCCAGCAGACCCGGGACAGGGAACAATCAGCCCCAGCATTTT; cdr3_aa: CASRPGTGNNQPQHF
v_call: TRBV4-3; j_call: TRBJ1-2; clone_size: .; d_call: TRBD1; cdr3_nt: TGCGCCAGCAGCCAAGATGCCGGGTGGACAGGGTATGGCTACACCTTC; cdr3_aa: CASSQDAGWTGYGYTF
v_call: TRBV10-3; j_call: TRBJ1-6; clone_size: .; d_call: .; cdr3_nt: TGTGCCATCAGTGGGCCAGGCCCCTTGGATAATTCACCCCTCCACTTT; cdr3_aa: CAISGPGPLDNSPLHF
v_call: TRBV5-6; j_call: TRBJ1-2; clone_size: .; d_call: .; cdr3_nt: TGTGCCAGCAGCTCCTCGGTTTATGGCTACACCTTC; cdr3_aa: CASSSSVYGYTF
v_call: TRBV7-6; j_call: TRBJ2-3; clone_size: .; d_call: TRBD2; cdr3_nt: TGTGCCAGCAGCTTAGATGCTAGCGGGGGGGGCACAGATACGCAGTATTTT; cdr3_aa: CASSLDASGGGTDTQYF
v_call: TRBV11-3; j_call: TRBJ2-3; clone_size: .; d_call: .; cdr3_nt: TGTGCCAGCAGCTTAGGGGACACTCCTGTTGATACGCAGTATTTT; cdr3_aa: CASSLGDTPVDTQYF
v_call: TRBV6-1; j_call: TRBJ1-5; clone_size: .; d_call: .; cdr3_nt: TGTGCCAGCAGTGGAACAGGTTTTTATAGCAATCAGCCCCAGCATTTT; cdr3_aa: CASSGTGFYSNQPQHF
v_call: TRBV15; j_call: TRBJ1-6; clone_size: .; d_call: .; cdr3_nt: TGTGCCACCAGCAGAGATTCTGGGGCCTCGTTTAATAATTCACCCCTCCACTTT; cdr3_aa: CATSRDSGASFNNSPLHF
v_call: TRBV7-8; j_call: TRBJ1-5; clone_size: .; d_call: TRBD1; cdr3_nt: TGTGCCAGCAGCCCCAACCCCAGGGGGCAAAGTCACAATCAGCCCCAGCATTTT; cdr3_aa: CASSPNPRGQSHNQPQHF
v_call: TRBV7-2; j_call: TRBJ2-2; clone_size: .; d_call: .; cdr3_nt: TGTGCCAGCAGCTTAGCGTTTTTGGGGGCTTCGAACACCGGGGAGCTGTTTTTT; cdr3_aa: CASSLAFLGASNTGELFF
v_call: TRBV9; j_call: TRBJ2-2; clone_size: .; d_call: TRBD2; cdr3_nt: TGTGCCAGCAGCGTGCCAGCGGGAGGAACGAACACCGGGGAGCTGTTTTTT; cdr3_aa: CASSVPAGGTNTGELFF
v_call: TRBV19; j_call: TRBJ1-1; clone_size: .; d_call: .; cdr3_nt: TGTGCCAGTAGTACAATCGGGGACACTGAAGCTTTCTTT; cdr3_aa: CASSTIGDTEAFF
v_call: TRBV7-9; j_call: TRBJ2-5; clone_size: .; d_call: TRBD2; cdr3_nt: TGTGCCAGCAGCTTTTCAGCGGGGGGTCAAGAGACCCAGTACTTC; cdr3_aa: CASSFSAGGQETQYF
v_call: TRBV7-2; j_call: TRBJ2-2; clone_size: once; d_call: TRBD2; cdr3_nt: TGTGCCAGCAGCCCCGGACTAGCGGGGAACACCGGGGAGCTGTTTTTT; cdr3_aa: CASSPGLAGNTGELFF
v_call: TRBV5-1; j_call: TRBJ2-7; clone_size: .; d_call: .; cdr3_nt: TGCGCCAGCAGCTTGGGTACTGGGCCTTACGAGCAGTACTTC; cdr3_aa: CASSLGTGPYEQYF
v_call: TRBV10-1; j_call: TRBJ1-3; clone_size: .; d_call: TRBD1; cdr3_nt: TGCGCCAGCAGTGAGCCCGACAGGGCGATTTCCTCTGGAAACACCATATATTTT; cdr3_aa: CASSEPDRAISSGNTIYF
v_call: TRBV4-3; j_call: TRBJ1-2; clone_size: .; d_call: TRBD1; cdr3_nt: TGCGCCAGCAGCCAAGGGACAGGGGGATATGGCTACACCTTC; cdr3_aa: CASSQGTGGYGYTF
v_call: TRBV25-1; j_call: TRBJ1-3; clone_size: .; d_call: .; cdr3_nt: TGTGCCAGCAGTGAATCAGGTTCTGGAAACACCATATATTTT; cdr3_aa: CASSESGSGNTIYF
v_call: TRBV7-9; j_call: TRBJ1-1; clone_size: .; d_call: .; cdr3_nt: TGTGCCAGCAGCTCCCAGGGTTCCACTGAAGCTTTCTTT; cdr3_aa: CASSSQGSTEAFF
v_call: TRBV2; j_call: TRBJ2-5; clone_size: .; d_call: TRBD2; cdr3_nt: TGTGCCAGCAGGCTACTAGCGGGGACCCAAGAGACCCAGTACTTC; cdr3_aa: CASRLLAGTQETQYF
v_call: TRBV5-1; j_call: TRBJ2-3; clone_size: .; d_call: TRBD2; cdr3_nt: TGCGCCAGCAGCTACAAGACTAGCGACGCGGCAGATACGCAGTATTTT; cdr3_aa: CASSYKTSDAADTQYF
v_call: TRBV19; j_call: TRBJ1-4; clone_size: .; d_call: .; cdr3_nt: TGTGCCAGTAGTAATCCCAGGGACTTAAATGAAAAACTGTTTTTT; cdr3_aa: CASSNPRDLNEKLFF
v_call: TRBV5-1; j_call: TRBJ2-1; clone_size: .; d_call: TRBD2; cdr3_nt: TGCGCCAGCAGCTTGGGCGGGAGGGCCGGCGGTGAGCAGTTCTTC; cdr3_aa: CASSLGGRAGGEQFF
v_call: TRBV6-2/TRBV6-3; j_call: TRBJ1-3; clone_size: .; d_call: TRBD1; cdr3_nt: TGTGCCAGCAGTCCCACAGGGGGAAGTGGAAACACCATATATTTT; cdr3_aa: CASSPTGGSGNTIYF